This TCR beta chain was identified in a study of cytomegalovirus exposure and HLA in healthy donors (dated by TCRdb to 2016 to 2017). Study-wide context: In an earlier analysis of about 560 of the donors, about 270 Gb of sequence data and about 110 million unique TCR beta sequences from about 180 million T cells were reported. Roughly 290 gigabases of sequencing data and around 85 million unique TCR sequences made up an early release that covered 640 HLA-typed donors. Among the roughly 400 genotyped donors, around 81% belonged to the genetic ancestry cluster associated with self-reported Caucasian donors. The aim of the study was to test whether cataloging public T cell receptors could identify signatures of past pathogen exposure. The study profiled the T cell repertoires of about 640 subjects by immunosequencing and related them to cytomegalovirus serostatus. Besides the first cohort of roughly 640 subjects, a separate validation cohort made up of some 110 different subjects was used. To predict cytomegalovirus infection status, the study brought together high-throughput TCR immunosequencing, statistical association of individual TCRs with disease status, and machine learning. A later analysis re-examined previously published TCR beta repertoires from over 500 donors and added high-resolution HLA genotyping to investigate patterns of TCR occurrence. In the later analysis, no new phenotypic data were used to find candidate immune exposures; instead, reliance was placed on TCR beta sequences and their occurrence across donors. An earlier analysis of around 640 of the donors used high-throughput TCR beta sequencing to judge whether each TCR beta V gene segment behaved as functional or pseudogenic. Donor age, sex, ethnicity and CMV serostatus were compiled together with the repertoire data. A later genetic analysis took genome-wide SNP genotypes for about three fifths of the 666 donors and used that subset as a discovery cohort. Every discovery cohort repertoire had been produced on one sequencing platform. HLA typing included class I and class II loci at four-digit resolution. Typing coverage differed by locus: A, B, C, DRB1 and DQB1 were typed in about 620-630 donors, DQA1 in about 500, DPA1 in 606, and DPB1 in 450 to 480. Roughly five DR-DQ haplotypes were handled as single units for association and clustering, since linkage in the cohort was strong. Among 350 to 400 genotyped donors of the cohort, an average of around 240,000 unique TCR beta nucleotide sequences were sequenced per donor, about a sixth of them non-productive. Paper-wide results and their limitations: Most TCR sequences were seen in very few donors, while some public TCRs were found in many individuals. Immune exposure information for the cohort was limited to CMV serostatus. According to a later analysis, most CMV-associated TCR beta chains appeared to be HLA-restricted, and the HLA associations seemed to be driven largely by CMV exposure. In the study, around 160 TCR beta chains were listed as associated with cytomegalovirus. A further reported finding was that TCR beta sequences accurately predicted the HLA-A and HLA-B alleles for most subjects in the first cohort. According to a later analysis, TCR association rates differed among HLA loci, with DRB1 alleles showing the most associated TCRs and HLA-C alleles showing the fewest. In vitro tests confirmed that three of the cytomegalovirus-associated TCR beta chains recognize cytomegalovirus antigens. The cohort was sequenced for TCR beta chains only, and without alpha or paired-chain data the features that could be detected were limited. In an earlier analysis of 500 to 650 of the donors, most TCR beta V segments appeared in productive rearrangements about 90% or about 30% of the time, broadly matching IMGT annotations. The presence/absence analyses assumed that sequencing depth was roughly uniform across donors, and that assumption may not be true. An association between a missense DCLRE1C variant and V-gene and J-gene trimming of TCR beta chains was found in a later genetic analysis and replicated in an independent cohort. Correlated functional status among segregating V segments might be attributable to linkage disequilibrium, but an unknown experimental factor could not be ruled out. Several of the top co-occurrence clusters appeared to be linked to parvovirus B19, influenza, CMV and Epstein-Barr virus, according to a later analysis. A later genetic analysis reported fewer N-insertions in productive TCRs among donors in an Asian-associated ancestry cluster than the approximately 670-donor mean. Cytomegalovirus status was reported to be diagnosed by the classifier with high specificity and sensitivity in both the original and validation cohorts. Compared with equally common non-associated chains, HLA-associated TCR beta chains in a later analysis were more clonally expanded and had lower generation probabilities. Because some donors lacked HLA typing at each locus, the association tests relied only on the typed subset. Some 15 rarely observed V segments, including chromosome 9 orphons, were excluded from the earlier analysis of some 590 of the donors because counts were too low. When HLA alleles, especially DR and DQ, strongly co-occurred, TCR associations were difficult to assign to individual alleles. The authors suggested that the approach could potentially be generalized to other disease states and immunological phenotypes. A cluster of highly shared sequence variants was judged likely to be a technical artifact of the sequencing pipeline. At a false discovery rate of 0.05, a later analysis linked 16,951 TCR beta sequences to specific HLA alleles. Some IMGT-functional V segments, including TRBV6-2 and TRBV6-3, could not be distinguished by the 87-base-pair reads and were therefore excluded.

Library preparation employed the immunoSEQ multiplex PCR assay. For the multiplex PCR, a mixture combining 60 forward primers for TCR Vbeta segments and 13 reverse primers for TCR Jbeta segments was used. The CDR3 region of rearranged TCR beta genes was amplified from genomic DNA by a multiplex PCR assay. Amplified TCR beta libraries were sequenced as 87-base-pair reads on the Illumina HiSeq System. Turning to the authors' computational methods: A later analysis counted 65 million to 90 million unique TCR beta chains across the approximately 700 repertoires, and some 11 million of these chains were shared by at least two donors. Raw reads were error-corrected and collapsed into unique sequences with a nearest-neighbor algorithm that merged closely related sequences to remove PCR and sequencing errors. To assign V, D and J gene segments, CDR3 sequences were aligned to IMGT reference sequences. For a sequence to be retained, at least a six-nucleotide match to both a V gene segment and a J gene segment was required. Rearrangements were called productive when the CDR3 lacked stop codons and stayed in frame with V and J; all others were non-productive. CDR3 was defined according to IMGT convention as the region running from the second conserved V-encoded cysteine to the conserved J-encoded phenylalanine. Sequences without an unambiguous match to a single V gene segment were excluded from the earlier analysis of several hundred of the donors. In an earlier analysis of roughly 600 of the donors, a V segment was called functional when productive rearrangements were above 56.7%, and segregating when the standard deviation between donors exceeded 5%. A statistical classification framework was developed to diagnose cytomegalovirus status using the catalog of TCR beta chain sequences. V and J gene assignment, in a later analysis, came from comparing TCR nucleotide sequences with IMGT/GENE-DB human TR gene sequences. In a later analysis, CDR3 sequences and most-parsimonious VDJ recombination scenarios were assigned using the TCRdist pipeline. A later analysis defined each TCR beta chain by its CDR3 amino acid sequence plus V-gene family, and excluded reads lacking a unique V-gene family. To address suspected cross-contamination and a sequencing artifact, a later analysis removed a few hundred highly shared, low-generation-probability nucleotide sequences. In a later analysis, a clonal expansion index was calculated for each public chain from normalized within-repertoire ranks of inferred template counts. In a later analysis, generation probabilities were computed using a VDJ recombination model fitted to out-of-frame rearrangements, and the results were checked against IGoR. In a later analysis, hypergeometric tests were used to score TCR-TCR, TCR-HLA and TCR-CMV co-occurrence, with a repertoire-size bias correction applied to TCR pairs. False discovery rates were estimated in a later analysis by permuting HLA or CMV assignments 20 times. In a later analysis, co-occurring TCRs were grouped using DBSCAN, and TCRdist sequence similarity was added for clustering within HLA-allele-positive subsets. Repertoires with fewer than 30,000 or more than 120,000 public chains were left out of co-occurrence clustering, as were several repertoires with anomalous nucleotide sharing. This is the immuneACCESS table as TCRdb keeps it, with only in-frame sequences that have V and J called. A part of the clones is gone; compared with another copy, unresolved V genes explain less than half, and the rest is unexplained. That table furnishes V, J and clone size, whereas the DNA furnished D and trimming. This sample gives 170,000 or so clones in total; 77% of them show up just once. The top ten constitute approximately 1.6% of the sample.

On this clone itself: The antigen it recognizes is unknown. Base quality data are lacking; no much larger clone is found one base away.

The cohort comprised fewer than 700 healthy bone marrow donors. All cohort members were sampled while nominally healthy, although unrecorded immune exposures were likely present. The donor was CMV seronegative and was included in the group of a few hundred seronegative cohort members. Each donor provided a peripheral blood sample, and peripheral blood mononuclear cells were used for TCR beta sequencing. The Qiagen DNeasy Blood Extraction Kit was used to extract genomic DNA from the blood cell samples. Counted from cysteine to phenylalanine, this CDR3 has 15 amino acids. Only the CDR3 DNA stays, 45 bases, in frame from base 1. Between the V and J ends, shortened by 2 bases and 5 bases respectively, the junction contains 12 bases. The germline V gene supplies CDR1 SGHVS and CDR2 FNYEAQ.

The sequenced sample consisted of PBMCs. The sequence came from a woman aged 25 to 39 in good health and CMV-seronegative. The sequence is built from TRBV7-6 and TRBJ1-4, with TRBD1 as a weak D call on 5 bases. The CDR3 reads as follows: CASSLSWRGNEKLFF. The DNA sequence reads TGTGCCAGCAGCTTAAGTTGGCGGGGGAATGAAAAACTGTTTTTT.